A selection of T cell receptor beta chains follows, all from one sample in a study of blood T cell repertoires in COVID-19. Libraries were prepared by immunoSEQ multiplex PCR; TCRdb keeps only in-frame clonotypes and omits some of them. The table shows 260,000 or so clones, with nearly 90% occurring only once. Specimen: peripheral blood. These receptors all stem from a human donor in a cohort sampled during active COVID-19. Each CDR3 is given with its conserved first and last residue. The order of the fields is V gene, clone size, D gene, J gene, CDR3 protein, CDR3 DNA. The D gene is left open where the match is weak. For some rows the clone size is stated as once, few or many, or as a class when expanded; others skip it.

TRBV7-2	once	.	TRBJ1-2	CASSLGYNYGYTF	TGTGCCAGCAGCTTAGGTTATAACTATGGCTACACCTTC
TRBV18	.	.	TRBJ2-6	CASSDFSGANVLTF	TGTGCCAGCTCAGACTTTTCTGGGGCCAACGTCCTGACTTTC
TRBV12-3/TRBV12-4	.	.	TRBJ2-7	CASSPTGYEQYF	TGTGCCAGCAGTCCCACAGGCTACGAGCAGTACTTC
TRBV9	once	.	TRBJ1-6	CASSVEQYNSPLHF	TGTGCCAGCAGCGTAGAACAGTATAATTCACCCCTCCACTTT
TRBV5-6	.	.	TRBJ1-2	CASSLGRGLGGYTF	TGTGCCAGCAGCTTGGGGCGGGGTCTAGGGGGCTACACCTTC
TRBV12-3/TRBV12-4	.	.	TRBJ2-3	CASEGPNTDTQYF	TGTGCCAGCGAGGGCCCCAACACAGATACGCAGTATTTT
TRBV11-2	.	.	TRBJ2-7	CASSSGVGAEQYF	TGTGCCAGCAGTTCAGGGGTAGGCGCGGAGCAGTACTTC
TRBV6-5	.	.	TRBJ2-7	CGSGNDNSYEQYF	TGTGGTTCCGGCAACGACAACTCCTACGAGCAGTACTTC
TRBV21-1	.	.	TRBJ2-7	CASSLLPVLSSYEQYF	TGTGCCAGCAGCCTACTACCGGTGTTGAGCTCGTACGAGCAGTACTTC
TRBV10-3	.	TRBD1	TRBJ1-1	CAISRTGLMNTEAFF	TGTGCCATCAGCCGGACAGGGCTCATGAACACTGAAGCTTTCTTT
TRBV15	once	.	TRBJ1-1	CATSPDLGGRPEAFF	TGTGCCACCAGCCCAGATTTGGGGGGGAGGCCCGAAGCTTTCTTT
TRBV9	.	.	TRBJ1-1	CASSVGPGEGTEAFF	TGTGCCAGCAGCGTAGGCCCGGGTGAGGGCACTGAAGCTTTCTTT
TRBV5-1	.	.	TRBJ2-7	CASSPATGTYEQYF	TGCGCCAGCAGCCCGGCCACAGGGACCTACGAGCAGTACTTC
TRBV18	.	TRBD1	TRBJ1-5	CASSLQGLRDQPQHF	TGTGCCAGCTCCCTACAGGGGCTTAGGGATCAGCCCCAGCATTTT
TRBV27	.	TRBD1	TRBJ1-2	CASSLPSDRDRANYGYTF	TGTGCCAGCAGCCTACCTTCTGATCGGGACAGGGCAAACTATGGCTACACCTTC
TRBV11-2	.	TRBD1	TRBJ2-7	CASSRRPGQTNYEQYF	TGTGCCAGCAGCCGTCGACCGGGACAGACTAACTACGAGCAGTACTTC
TRBV19	.	.	TRBJ1-5	CASSTPDWAQPQHF	TGTGCCAGTAGTACCCCAGATTGGGCACAGCCCCAGCATTTT
TRBV7-2	once	.	TRBJ2-7	CASSLAVQQYEQYF	TGTGCCAGCAGCTTAGCGGTACAGCAATACGAGCAGTACTTC
TRBV5-8	.	TRBD1	TRBJ2-7	CASSLALGGAVLLQQYF	TGTGCCAGCAGCTTGGCCTTAGGGGGCGCGGTTCTCTTGCAGCAGTACTTC
TRBV7-9	.	.	TRBJ2-3	CASSFSLDTQYF	TGTGCCAGCAGCTTTTCCCTAGATACGCAGTATTTT
TRBV28	.	TRBD1	TRBJ1-2	CASTITPGGENGYTF	TGTGCCAGCACCATAACCCCAGGGGGCGAAAATGGCTACACCTTC
TRBV11-2	.	TRBD1	TRBJ2-7	CASSGNRGRLYEQYF	TGTGCCAGCAGCGGCAACAGGGGGCGTTTGTACGAGCAGTACTTC
TRBV7-7	.	TRBD2	TRBJ2-1	CASSLTSGGEYEQFF	TGTGCCAGCAGCCTTACTAGCGGGGGGGAATATGAGCAGTTCTTC
TRBV28	.	TRBD1	TRBJ1-2	CASSYRGGYTF	TGTGCCAGCAGTTACAGGGGAGGCTACACCTTC
TRBV19	.	TRBD1	TRBJ2-7	CASSDPSRGRYEQYF	TGTGCCAGTAGTGACCCCTCCAGGGGGAGATACGAGCAGTACTTC
TRBV7-2	once	TRBD2	TRBJ2-7	CASSPREGTYEQYF	TGTGCCAGCAGCCCTCGGGAGGGAACCTACGAGCAGTACTTC
TRBV28	once	TRBD1	TRBJ1-5	CASSIRTGAGQPQHF	TGTGCCAGCAGTATCAGGACAGGGGCTGGTCAGCCCCAGCATTTT
TRBV5-1	.	.	TRBJ1-1	CASSFTGSEAFF	TGCGCCAGCAGCTTCACAGGCTCCGAAGCTTTCTTT
TRBV18	.	TRBD2	TRBJ2-1	CASSPFIGGERNEQFF	TGTGCCAGCTCCCCGTTCATCGGGGGGGAAAGGAATGAGCAGTTCTTC
TRBV6-5	.	.	TRBJ2-7	CASSYSNQPAYEQYF	TGTGCCAGCAGTTACTCCAACCAACCAGCCTACGAGCAGTACTTC
TRBV5-1	.	.	TRBJ2-3	CASRLQVQGRTDTQYF	TGCGCCAGCAGACTTCAGGTCCAGGGTAGAACAGATACGCAGTATTTT
TRBV4-2	.	TRBD2	TRBJ2-1	CASSQEVAGAPNEQFF	TGTGCCAGCAGCCAAGAGGTAGCGGGAGCCCCCAATGAGCAGTTCTTC
TRBV7-6	.	.	TRBJ2-2	CASSPWTVANTGELFF	TGTGCCAGCAGCCCATGGACTGTCGCGAACACCGGGGAGCTGTTTTTT
TRBV5-1	.	.	TRBJ2-1	CASSLRGQEGYNEQFF	TGCGCCAGCAGCTTGCGAGGTCAGGAGGGGTATAATGAGCAGTTCTTC
TRBV7-3	.	TRBD1	TRBJ2-7	CASSPSGGWSYEQYF	TGTGCCAGCAGCCCATCAGGGGGCTGGTCCTACGAGCAGTACTTC
TRBV27	.	TRBD2	TRBJ2-4	CASSLREGFGKNIQYF	TGTGCCAGCAGTTTAAGGGAGGGCTTCGGCAAAAACATTCAGTACTTC
TRBV29-1	.	.	TRBJ1-1	CSVFDGVNTEAFF	TGCAGCGTCTTCGACGGGGTGAACACTGAAGCTTTCTTT
TRBV7-2	.	TRBD2	TRBJ2-3	CASSLALGTTATQYF	TGTGCCAGCAGCTTAGCGTTGGGGACTACTGCTACGCAGTATTTT
TRBV6-1	once	.	TRBJ2-5	CASSEHRALQETQYF	TGTGCCAGCAGTGAACACAGGGCACTCCAAGAGACCCAGTACTTC
TRBV25-1	.	.	TRBJ1-6	CASSASGVLNSPLHF	TGTGCCAGCAGTGCATCAGGCGTTTTAAATTCACCCCTCCACTTT
TRBV11-2	.	.	TRBJ2-7	CASSLGYFSYEQYF	TGTGCCAGCAGCTTAGGCTATTTTTCCTACGAGCAGTACTTC
TRBV6-5	once	TRBD2	TRBJ2-7	CASSYALAGRNEQYF	TGTGCCAGCAGTTATGCTCTAGCGGGCCGGAATGAGCAGTACTTC